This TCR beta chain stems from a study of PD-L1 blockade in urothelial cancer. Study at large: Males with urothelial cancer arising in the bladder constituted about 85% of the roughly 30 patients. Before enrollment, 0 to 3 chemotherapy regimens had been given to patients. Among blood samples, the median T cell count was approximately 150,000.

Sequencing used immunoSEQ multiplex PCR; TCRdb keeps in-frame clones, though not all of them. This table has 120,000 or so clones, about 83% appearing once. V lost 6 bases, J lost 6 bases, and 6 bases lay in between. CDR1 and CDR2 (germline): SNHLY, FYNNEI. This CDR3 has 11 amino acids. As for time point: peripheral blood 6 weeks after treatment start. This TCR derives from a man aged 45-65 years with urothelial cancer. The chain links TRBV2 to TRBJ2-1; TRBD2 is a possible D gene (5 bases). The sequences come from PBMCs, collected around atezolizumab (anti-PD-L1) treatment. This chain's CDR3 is CASSRGNEQFF. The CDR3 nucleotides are TGTGCCAGCAGCCGGGGCAATGAGCAGTTCTTC.